These 10 T cell receptor beta chains came from one sample sequenced in a study of breast tumors, draining lymph nodes, adjacent tissues. Axillary draining lymph nodes of breast cancer patients supplied the node samples. In TCRdb, the multiplex PCR reads were re-called with MiXCR into one record per CDR3 protein. In the table there are over 150,000 distinct CDR3 sequences, approximately 30% of which are singletons. The material sequenced was axillary lymph node tissue. These receptors all stem from a female donor with breast cancer. Some clones in this sample may be carry-over from other donors' samples.

In this sample, this clonotype turned up once. This may stem from a read error, because a much larger clone lies one nucleotide away. V gene TRBV9 combines with J gene TRBJ2-1; 11 nucleotides agree with TRBD2. CDR1 is SGDLS, CDR2 YYNGEE, per germline. CDR3 size: 19 residues. DNA for the CDR3: TGTGCCAGCAGCGTAGACTCTGATTCGGGACTAGCGGATTACAATGAGCAGCTCTTC. This encodes CASSVDSDSGLADYNEQLF.

This clonotype was counted many times. V is TRBV7-2 and J is TRBJ2-1; tentatively, D is TRBD2 (5 bases). Germline loops: CDR1 SGHTA, CDR2 FQGNSA. Trimming left V 5 bases short and J 6 bases short, with 17 bases between. This CDR3 comprises 15 residues. CDR3 sequence reads: CASSVRVIEGNEQFF. The CDR3 nucleotides read TGTGCCAGCAGCGTCCGGGTCATTGAGGGCAATGAGCAGTTCTTC.

This clonotype showed up just a few times. The genes are TRBV29-1 and TRBJ2-2; 8 nucleotides align to TRBD1. CDR1 SQVTM and CDR2 ANQGSEA come from the germline V gene. Trimming removed 6 bases from V and 2 bases from J; junction bases left unmatched: 8. This CDR3 comprises 15 residues. Written as DNA, the CDR3 is TGCAGCGTCCACGGGACAGGAAAAAACACCGGGGAGCTGTTTTTT. Its protein is CSVHGTGKNTGELFF.

This clonotype occurred many times. CDR3 nucleotide sequence: TGTGCCAGCAGCTCGTTAGGGACATCCAACCTCGAGCAGTACTTC. Its protein product is CASSSLGTSNLEQYF. The rearrangement uses TRBV5-5 and TRBJ2-7, with D maybe TRBD1 (6 bases). The CDR3 has 15 amino acids. V was shortened by 3 bases and J by 6 bases, with 19 bases between the two germline ends. CDR1 is SGHKS, CDR2 YYEKEE, per germline (reference sequence).

This clonotype was observed at least ten times. This chain uses TRBV7-3 with TRBJ2-3; 12 bases are shared with TRBD2. CDR1 is SGHTA and CDR2 is FQGTGA in the germline V gene. V lost 5 bases and J lost 2; bases outside the gene matches: 11. The CDR3 has 18 amino acids. The CDR3 here is CASSPGGGLAGPTDTQYF. The DNA for the CDR3 is TGTGCCAGCAGCCCAGGTGGGGGACTAGCGGGTCCCACAGATACGCAGTATTTT. The full variable domain, completed using reference TRBV7-3 and TRBJ2-3, is GAGVSQTPSNKVTEKGKYVELRCDPISGHTALYWYRQSLGQGPEFLIYFQGTGAADDSGLPNDRFFAVRPEGSVSTLKIQRTERGDSAVYLCASSPGGGLAGPTDTQYFGPGTRLTVL.

The rearrangement joins TRBV6-6 to TRBJ2-3; D not certain. Trimming took 3 bases from V and 11 from J, leaving 15 bases between them. This CDR3 contains 13 residues. In germline, CDR1 is MNHNY, CDR2 SVGAGI (reference sequence). The CDR3 DNA reads as TGTGCCAGCAGTTATGAAGGATACAATGAGCAGTATTTT. Translation gives CASSYEGYNEQYF.

Many counts were recorded for this clonotype. The rearrangement links TRBV5-1 to TRBJ1-4; the D is unclear. The germline V gene encodes CDR1 SGHRS and CDR2 YFSETQ. Trimming shortened V by 3 bases and J by 3 bases, and 12 bases separated the two germline ends. This CDR3 is 15 amino acids long. CDR3 in amino acids: CASSSRPPSNEKLFF. The CDR3 DNA reads TGCGCCAGCAGCTCAAGACCACCCTCTAATGAAAAACTGTTTTTT.

This clonotype was counted a single time. The chain employs TRBV11-3 and TRBJ2-7; TRBD1 matches 9 bases. The V gene end was trimmed by 1 base and the J gene end by 6 bases; junction bases not matched to a gene: 7. The CDR3 loop spans 15 amino acids. Germline lookup yields CDR1 SGHNT and CDR2 YENEEA. The CDR3 bases are TGTGCCAGCAGCTTAGGCCGGGACAGGGATCCCGAGCAGTACTTC. Encoded protein: CASSLGRDRDPEQYF.

This clonotype occurred many times. This may be a read error: a much more frequent sequence differs by one nucleotide. The J gene is TRBJ1-4, the V gene TRBV25-1; TRBD1 matches at 8 bases. The CDR3 covers 16 residues. The V gene end was trimmed by 8 bases and the J gene end by 0 bases; junction bases not matched to a gene: 8. CDR1 is MGHDK, CDR2 SYGVNS, per germline. The CDR3 DNA reads as TGTGCCAGCCCCATGACAGGGGAGACAACTAATGAAAAACTGTTTTTT. This sequence encodes CASPMTGETTNEKLFF.

This clonotype showed up many times. The V gene is TRBV6-1, the J gene TRBJ2-1; TRBD2 agrees at 9 bases. This CDR3 comprises 13 residues. The V and J ends lost 11 bases and 6 bases, in that order; junction bases with no gene match: 8. Looked up from germline, CDR1 is MNHNS and CDR2 is SASEGT. CDR3 residues: CAGGLAIFNEQFF. The DNA of the CDR3 is TGTGCCGGGGGACTAGCAATCTTCAATGAGCAGTTCTTC.